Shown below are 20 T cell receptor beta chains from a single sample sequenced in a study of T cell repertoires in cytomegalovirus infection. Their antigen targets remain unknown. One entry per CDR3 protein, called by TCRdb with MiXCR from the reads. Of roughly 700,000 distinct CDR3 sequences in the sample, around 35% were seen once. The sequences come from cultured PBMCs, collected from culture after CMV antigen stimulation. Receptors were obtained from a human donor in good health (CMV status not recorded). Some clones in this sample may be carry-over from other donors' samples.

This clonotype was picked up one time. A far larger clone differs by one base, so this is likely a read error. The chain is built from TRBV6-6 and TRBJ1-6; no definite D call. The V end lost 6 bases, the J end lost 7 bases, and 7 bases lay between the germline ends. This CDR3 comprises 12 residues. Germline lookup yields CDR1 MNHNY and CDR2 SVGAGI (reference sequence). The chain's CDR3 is CASSMGNSPLHF. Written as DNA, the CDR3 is TGTGCCAGCAGCATGGGCAATTCACCCCTCCACTTT.

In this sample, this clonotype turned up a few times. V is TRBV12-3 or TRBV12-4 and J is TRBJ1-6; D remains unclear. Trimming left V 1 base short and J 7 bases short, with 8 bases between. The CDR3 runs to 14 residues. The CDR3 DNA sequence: TGTGCCAGCAGTTTAGGACAAGTCAATTCACCCCTCCACTTT. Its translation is CASSLGQVNSPLHF.

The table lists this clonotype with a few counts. This chain's CDR3 is CASSQGKGAEQYF. CDR3 sequence (DNA): TGCGCCAGCAGCCAAGGAAAAGGAGCTGAGCAGTACTTC. The chain carries TRBV4-3 and TRBJ2-7; D gene ambiguous. V lost 1 base to trimming and J lost 7 bases, with 11 bases between them. This CDR3 region has 13 residues. Germline assignment: CDR1 LGHNA and CDR2 YSLEER.

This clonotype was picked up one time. The CDR3 here is CASSTAKRVVYNGKFF. The CDR3 DNA sequence: TGTGCCAGCAGCACGGCCAAGCGGGTAGTCTACAATGGGAAGTTCTTC. The V and J genes are TRBV5-5 and TRBJ2-1; D is perhaps TRBD2 (6 bases). The CDR3 consists of 16 residues. Germline loops: CDR1 SGHKS, CDR2 YYEKEE (reference sequence). Trimming cost V 4 bases and J 14 bases, with 28 bases left between them.

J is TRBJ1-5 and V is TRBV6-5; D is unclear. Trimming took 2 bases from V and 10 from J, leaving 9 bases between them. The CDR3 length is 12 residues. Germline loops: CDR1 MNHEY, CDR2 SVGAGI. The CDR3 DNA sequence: TGTGCCAGCAGTTACGCCGGTGGACCCCAGCATTTT. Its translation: CASSYAGGPQHF.

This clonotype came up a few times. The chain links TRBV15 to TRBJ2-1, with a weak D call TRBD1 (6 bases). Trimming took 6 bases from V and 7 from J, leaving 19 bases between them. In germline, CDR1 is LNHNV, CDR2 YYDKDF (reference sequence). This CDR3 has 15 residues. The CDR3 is CATSGGGAGMNEQFF. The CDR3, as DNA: TGTGCCACCAGTGGGGGCGGCGCCGGGATGAATGAGCAGTTCTTC.

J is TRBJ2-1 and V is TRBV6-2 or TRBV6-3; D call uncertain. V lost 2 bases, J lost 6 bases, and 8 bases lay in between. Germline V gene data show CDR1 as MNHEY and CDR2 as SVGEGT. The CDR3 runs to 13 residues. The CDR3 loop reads CASSYDGANEQFF. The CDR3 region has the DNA TGTGCCAGCAGTTACGACGGTGCCAATGAGCAGTTCTTC.

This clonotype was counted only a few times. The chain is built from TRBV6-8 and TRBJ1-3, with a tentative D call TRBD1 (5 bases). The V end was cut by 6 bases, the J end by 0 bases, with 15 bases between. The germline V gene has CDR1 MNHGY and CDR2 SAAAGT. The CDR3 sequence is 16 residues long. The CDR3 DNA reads TGTGCCAGCAGCCGGGACGTGGGGTCCTCTGGAAACACCATATATTTT. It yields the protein CASSRDVGSSGNTIYF.

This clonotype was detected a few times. The CDR3 sequence: CASSLNQGGALANEQFF. The DNA of the CDR3 is TGTGCCAGCAGCTTAAATCAGGGGGGGGCACTTGCTAATGAGCAGTTCTTC. The chain couples TRBV7-2 to TRBJ2-1; D is possibly TRBD1 or TRBD2 (7 bases each). Germline V gene lookup returns CDR1 SGHTA and CDR2 FQGNSA. This CDR3 spans 17 amino acids. V dropped 2 bases and J dropped 7 bases, with 21 bases sitting between them. Full variable domain (outside the CDR3, taken from reference TRBV7-2 and TRBJ2-1): GAGVSQSPSNKVTEKGKDVELRCDPISGHTALYWYRQSLGQGLEFLIYFQGNSAPDKSGLPSDRFSAERTGGSVSTLTIQRTQQEDSAVYLCASSLNQGGALANEQFFGPGTRLTVL.

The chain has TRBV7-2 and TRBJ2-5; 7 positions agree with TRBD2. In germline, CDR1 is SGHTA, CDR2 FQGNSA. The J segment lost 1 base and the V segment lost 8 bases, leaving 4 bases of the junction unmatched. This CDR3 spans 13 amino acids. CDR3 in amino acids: CASFLAVQETQYF. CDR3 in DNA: TGTGCCAGCTTTCTAGCGGTCCAAGAGACCCAGTACTTC. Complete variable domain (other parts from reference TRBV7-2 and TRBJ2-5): GAGVSQSPSNKVTEKGKDVELRCDPISGHTALYWYRQSLGQGLEFLIYFQGNSAPDKSGLPSDRFSAERTGGSVSTLTIQRTQQEDSAVYLCASFLAVQETQYFGPGTRLLVL.

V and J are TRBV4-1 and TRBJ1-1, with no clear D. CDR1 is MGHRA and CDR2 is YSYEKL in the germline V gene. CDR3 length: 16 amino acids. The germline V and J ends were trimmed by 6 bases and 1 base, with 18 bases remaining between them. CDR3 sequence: CASSPRRGEANTEAFF. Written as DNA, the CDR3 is TGCGCCAGCAGTCCTCGCCGGGGAGAGGCGAACACTGAAGCTTTCTTT.

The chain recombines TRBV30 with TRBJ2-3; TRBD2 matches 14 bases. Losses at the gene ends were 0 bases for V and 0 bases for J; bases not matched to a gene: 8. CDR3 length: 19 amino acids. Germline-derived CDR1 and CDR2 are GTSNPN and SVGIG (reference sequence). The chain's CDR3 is CAWSVGTSGSWGSTDTQYF. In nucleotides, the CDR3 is TGTGCCTGGAGTGTGGGGACTAGCGGGAGTTGGGGAAGCACAGATACGCAGTATTTT.

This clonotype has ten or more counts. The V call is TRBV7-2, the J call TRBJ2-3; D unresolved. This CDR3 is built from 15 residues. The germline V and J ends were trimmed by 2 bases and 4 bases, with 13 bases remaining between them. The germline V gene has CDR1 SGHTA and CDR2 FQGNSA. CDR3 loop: CASSLRQTAADTQYF. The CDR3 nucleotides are TGTGCCAGCAGCTTACGCCAGACCGCCGCAGATACGCAGTATTTT.

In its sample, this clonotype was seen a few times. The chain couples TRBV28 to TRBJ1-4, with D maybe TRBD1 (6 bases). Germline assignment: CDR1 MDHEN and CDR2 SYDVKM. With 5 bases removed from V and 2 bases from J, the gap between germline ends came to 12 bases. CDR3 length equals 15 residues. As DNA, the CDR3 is TGTGCCAGCAGTGCCAGGGGCCTGACTAATGAAAAACTGTTTTTT. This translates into CASSARGLTNEKLFF.

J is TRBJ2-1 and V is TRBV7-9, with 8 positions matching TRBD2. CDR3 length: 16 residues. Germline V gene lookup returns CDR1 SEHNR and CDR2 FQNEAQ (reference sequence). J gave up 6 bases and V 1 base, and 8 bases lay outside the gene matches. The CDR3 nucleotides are TGTGCCAGCAGCTTAGGAACGGGACTAGGCCCCAATGAGCAGTTCTTC. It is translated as CASSLGTGLGPNEQFF.

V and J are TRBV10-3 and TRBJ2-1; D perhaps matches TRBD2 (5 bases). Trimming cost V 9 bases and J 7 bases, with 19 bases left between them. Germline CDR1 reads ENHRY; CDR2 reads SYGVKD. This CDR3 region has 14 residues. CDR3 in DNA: TGTGCCATGCGGGCAGCGGAGGCCGGGAATGAGCAGTTCTTC. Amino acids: CAMRAAEAGNEQFF.

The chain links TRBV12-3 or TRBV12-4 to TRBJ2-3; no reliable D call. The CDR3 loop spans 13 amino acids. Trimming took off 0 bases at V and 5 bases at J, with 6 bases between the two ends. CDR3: CASSLARRDTQYF. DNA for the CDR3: TGTGCCAGCAGTTTAGCCCGCAGAGATACGCAGTATTTT.

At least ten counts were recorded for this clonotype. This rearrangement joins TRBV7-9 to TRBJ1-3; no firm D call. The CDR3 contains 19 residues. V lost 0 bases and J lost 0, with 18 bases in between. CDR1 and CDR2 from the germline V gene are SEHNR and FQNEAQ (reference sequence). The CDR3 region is CASSLASWQPDPSGNTIYF. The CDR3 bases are TGTGCCAGCAGCTTAGCGAGTTGGCAGCCGGACCCCTCTGGAAACACCATATATTTT.

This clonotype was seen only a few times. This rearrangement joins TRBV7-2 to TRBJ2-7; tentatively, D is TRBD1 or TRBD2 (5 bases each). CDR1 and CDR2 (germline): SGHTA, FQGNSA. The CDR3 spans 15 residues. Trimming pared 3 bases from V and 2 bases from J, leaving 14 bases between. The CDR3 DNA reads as TGTGCCAGCAGCTTTCAGAGGGGTAGCGCCTACGAGCAGTACTTC. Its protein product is CASSFQRGSAYEQYF.

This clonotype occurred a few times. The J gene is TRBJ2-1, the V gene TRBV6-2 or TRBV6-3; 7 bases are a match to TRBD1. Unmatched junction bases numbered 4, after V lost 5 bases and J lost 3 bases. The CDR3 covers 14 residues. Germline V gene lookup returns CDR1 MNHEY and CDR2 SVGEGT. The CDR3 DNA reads TGTGCCAGCAGTCCGACAGGGTACTACAATGAGCAGTTCTTC. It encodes CASSPTGYYNEQFF.